This record looks at one TCR beta chain sequence and its context. This record comes from a study of CD8 T cells in Susac syndrome. This CDR3 is 14 amino acids long. V was pared by 0 bases and J by 6 bases, with 15 bases between. From germline, CDR1 is SQVTM and CDR2 ANQGSEA. A quantity of about 0.5 to 1 ug RNA underwent reverse transcription using random hexamers. Multiplex PCR with immunoSEQ amplified the TCR beta CDR3 across 54 Vbeta and 13 Jbeta. TCRdb re-derived calls from the immunoSEQ multiplex PCR reads in MiXCR, one entry per CDR3 protein. Of roughly 150,000 distinct CDR3 sequences in the sample, roughly 94% were seen once. The study sequenced TCR beta in blood CD8+ and CD4+ T cells. TEMRA cells were enriched by FACS, and CD4+ and CD8+ T cells were negatively isolated.

This chain links TRBV29-1 with TRBJ2-7, with TRBD2 as a possible D gene (5 bases). Source material: CD4+ T cells from PBMCs. The clonotype comes from a human donor with multiple sclerosis. CDR3: CSVEDQDLAGEQYF. The CDR3 DNA reads as TGCAGCGTTGAAGATCAGGACCTGGCGGGCGAGCAGTACTTC.